This T cell receptor beta chain derives from a study of beta chain features in type 1 diabetes. Study information: Taken together, all samples contributed 107,917,701 examined sorted cells.

This clone was seen only a few times. Its antigen is undetermined. V lost 2 bases to trimming and J lost 1 base, with 9 bases between them. Germline V lookup: CDR1 SNHLY, CDR2 FYNNEI. The CDR3 length is 16 residues. The authors reverse transcribed all of the isolated RNA, so sequencing captured expressed TCRB transcripts. Profiling relied on immunoSEQ multiplex PCR, and the TCRdb table lists in-frame clones only, not all of them. Among under 850,000 clones listed, roughly 13% were seen once. Study-level findings and limits: Researchers caution that PCR might favor shorter templates, equally among patients and controls. Lower insertion and higher deletion counts appeared at VDJ junctions in type 1 diabetes patients. Across all four CD4+ subsets, people with type 1 diabetes showed modestly shorter TCRB CDR3s.

The rearrangement joins TRBV2 to TRBJ2-6; D unresolved. This sequence was found in a man aged 18 to 30 with type 1 diabetes. Sequencing used naive CD4+ T cells from blood. The CDR3 coding sequence is TGTGCCAGCAGTGAAATTGCTCCATCTGGGGCCAACGTCCTGACTTTC. It yields the protein CASSEIAPSGANVLTF.